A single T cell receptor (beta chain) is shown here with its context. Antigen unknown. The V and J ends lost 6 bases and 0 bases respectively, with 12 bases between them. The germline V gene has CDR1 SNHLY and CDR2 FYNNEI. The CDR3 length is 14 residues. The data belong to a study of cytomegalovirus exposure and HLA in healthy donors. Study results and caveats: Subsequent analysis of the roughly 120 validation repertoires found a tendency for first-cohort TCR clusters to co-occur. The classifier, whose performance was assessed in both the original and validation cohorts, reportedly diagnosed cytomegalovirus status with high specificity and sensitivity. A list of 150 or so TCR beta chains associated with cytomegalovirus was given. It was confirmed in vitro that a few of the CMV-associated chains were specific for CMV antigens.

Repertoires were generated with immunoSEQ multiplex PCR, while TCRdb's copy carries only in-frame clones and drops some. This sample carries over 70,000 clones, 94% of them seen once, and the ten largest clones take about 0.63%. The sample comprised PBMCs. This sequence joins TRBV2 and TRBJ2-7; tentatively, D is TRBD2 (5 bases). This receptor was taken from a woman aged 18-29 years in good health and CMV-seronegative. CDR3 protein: CASRTWESSYEQYF. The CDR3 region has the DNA TGTGCCAGCAGGACTTGGGAGTCCTCCTACGAGCAGTACTTC. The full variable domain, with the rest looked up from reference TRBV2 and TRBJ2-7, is EPEVTQTPSHQVTQMGQEVILRCVPISNHLYFYWYRQILGQKVEFLVSFYNNEISEKSEIFDDQFSVERPDGSNFTLKIRSTKLEDSAMYFCASRTWESSYEQYFGPGTRLTVT.